This record concerns one TCR beta chain sequence. The clone's antigen remains unknown. One base away there is no much larger clone; base qualities are not given. This entry belongs to a study of control samples from healthy donors and cancer patients (dated by TCRdb to between 2020 and 2021). The library was made by the immunoSEQ multiplex PCR assay. This immuneACCESS table, as held by TCRdb, lists in-frame sequences with V and J called but not all clones. Of the missing ones, under half trace to an unresolved V gene in checked studies; the others have no known cause. Recorded for this sample are under 60,000 clones; roughly 92% of them occurred a single time. Almost 4% of the sample is in the top ten clones. V sheds 4 bases and J sheds 9 bases, leaving 11 bases between their ends. The CDR3 runs 12 residues from the cysteine to the phenylalanine. The read is trimmed to its CDR3 DNA, 36 bases read in frame from base 1. From the germline V gene, CDR1 is SGHDT and CDR2 is YYEEEE.

The source material was blood. This TCR derives from a man aged 25 to 45 in good health. In this chain, TRBV5-6 is recombined with TRBJ2-1, with the D gene uncertain. The DNA is TGTGCCAGCAGCCGATTCCCTCTTGAGCAGTTCTTC. This translates into CASSRFPLEQFF. The reference TRBV5-6 and TRBJ2-1 proteins fill in what lies around the CDR3, so the full variable domain reads DAGVTQSPTHLIKTRGQQVTLRCSPKSGHDTVSWYQQALGQGPQFIFQYYEEEERQRGNFPDRFSGHQFPNYSSELNVNALLLGDSALYLCASSRFPLEQFFGPGTRLTVL.